This TCR beta chain was recovered during a study of beta chain features in type 1 diabetes (dated by TCRdb to 2016 to 2019). Some background on the complete study: Mean age, gender distribution, total cell number and subset yield did not differ between patients and healthy donors. A total of roughly 100 million sorted cells were examined across all samples, and the number of cells per subset was strongly correlated with RNA yield. Regulatory and stem cell-like memory subsets were obtained from only 8 patients and roughly eight healthy donors, while naive and central memory subsets were obtained from all 30 or so donors. In the study, recently diagnosed type 1 diabetes patients and matched healthy donors were compared on the TCRB repertoires of their sorted circulating CD4+ T cell subsets.

A single peripheral blood draw of about 116 mL on average was collected from each donor into heparinised tubes. Naive, central memory, regulatory and stem cell-like memory CD4+ T cells were sorted on a BD FACSAria II using a panel including CD45RO, CCR7, CD25, CD127, CD95 and CD27. All sorted populations exceeded 95% purity. PBMCs were isolated immediately by Lymphoprep density gradient centrifugation and stained directly without culture. Samples were stained and sorted in pairs, with one healthy donor and one patient per experiment, so that batch effects were minimized. All of the isolated RNA was reverse transcribed with the High Capacity cDNA Reverse Transcription Kit, so expressed TCRB transcripts were sequenced. Deep immunoSEQ sequencing was performed on naive, central memory and regulatory T cell samples, with an average of around 3.4 million total reads per sample. After sorted cells were lysed in RLT buffer, RNA was extracted with DNase-treated RNeasy Micro or Mini kits, with the choice depending on cell number. Each cell subset was processed separately to prevent cross-contamination, with patient and healthy donor samples processed together. The immunoSEQ multiplex PCR was used to amplify TCRB sequences from cDNA, generating 87-bp fragments that spanned the CDR3 region. The amplicons were sequenced using the Illumina HiSeq platform. On the study's bioinformatics: PCR bias was computationally corrected using synthetic template baselines, reads within Hamming distance 2 were collapsed, and singletons that could not be merged were discarded. Reads were aligned against IMGT so that V, D and J genes, CDR3 length and insertions or deletions at six rearrangement sites could be assigned. Within each subset, clonotype counts were normalized to sorted cell number, and only after that were true diversity and Gini coefficients computed with the tcR R package. The overlap coefficient, calculated on TCRB nucleotide sequences, was used to measure repertoire sharing. Out-of-frame TCRB sequences from naive cells were analyzed to stand in for the pre-selection repertoire. This immuneACCESS table, as held by TCRdb, lists in-frame sequences with V and J called but not all clones. Of the missing ones, under half trace to an unresolved V gene in checked studies; the others have no known cause. For V, J and clone size, that table is used; D and trimming come from the DNA. Across this sample there are 360,000 or so clones, with about 20% seen only once. 0.035% to 0.055% of the sample lies in the top ten.

This clone was seen a few times. There is no known antigen for this receptor. Base qualities are not provided; no much larger clone lies one nucleotide away. Study-wide conclusions, independent of this receptor: A moderate but significant shortening of TCRB CDR3 length was observed in type 1 diabetes patients in all four CD4+ subsets. Naive, central memory and regulatory TCRB repertoires appeared more similar among patients than among healthy donors. PCR might favor shorter templates, but patient and control samples were amplified and corrected together, so any skew would affect both groups equally. Because small numbers of individuals were included in the HLA sub-analyses, any influence of HLA type on TCRB rearrangement was left unresolved. At VDJ recombination sites, type 1 diabetes patients had fewer insertions and more deleted nucleotides, which implies abnormalities in thymic rearrangement. Because cDNA was sequenced instead of genomic DNA, highly expressing activated cells could be over-represented, though the groups showed no difference in activation or CD3 levels.

Between the V and J ends, shortened by 8 bases and 1 base respectively, the junction contains 12 bases. Sequences MNHEY (CDR1) and SVGAGI (CDR2) are obtained from the germline V gene. Spanning cysteine to phenylalanine, the CDR3 consists of 14 amino acids. CDR3 DNA is the only sequence kept; it has 42 bases, read in frame from the first base. The material sequenced was naive CD4+ T cells from blood. Per the publication, the cell subset or site label means: true naive CD4+ T cells. The TCR comes from a woman aged 18-29 years in good health. This chain is built from TRBV6-5 and TRBJ2-1, with no confident D gene call. The CDR3 region: CASSPFTSYNEQFF. In nucleotides, the sequence is TGTGCCAGCTCACCTTTTACTTCCTACAATGAGCAGTTCTTC.